Presented here are 18 T cell receptor beta chains from one specimen sequenced in a study of OX40 agonist ivuxolimab in advanced cancers. Profiling relied on immunoSEQ multiplex PCR, and the TCRdb table lists in-frame clones only, not all of them. In the table there are 5,000 to 6,500 clones, approximately 72% of which are singletons. The sequencing here drew on CD4+ or CD8+ T cells sorted from blood, taken in a trial of the OX40 agonist ivuxolimab. The receptors stem from an adult with an advanced solid tumor such as melanoma, head and neck, liver or kidney cancer.

This rearrangement joins TRBV4-2 to TRBJ2-7; TRBD1 matches at 8 bases. Germline CDR1 is LGHNA and CDR2 is YNFKEQ. Unmatched junction bases numbered 0, after V lost 8 bases and J lost 3 bases. The length of the CDR3 is 11 residues. CDR3 in amino acids: CASGQGYEQYF. In nucleotides, the CDR3 is TGTGCCAGCGGACAGGGCTACGAGCAGTACTTC.

CDR3 sequence (DNA): TGTGCCAGCAGGCCAAGAACTGCAGGACAGGGGAACAATGAGCAGTTCTTC. Protein product: CASRPRTAGQGNNEQFF. The chain uses TRBV14 and TRBJ2-1, with 9 bases lining up with TRBD1. Germline V lookup: CDR1 SGHDN, CDR2 FVKESK. CDR3 length: 17 residues. V lost 6 bases, J lost 5 bases, and 14 bases stayed unmatched.

The V and J genes are TRBV9 and TRBJ2-7, with 9 bases matching TRBD1. Per germline, CDR1 SGDLS and CDR2 YYNGEE. The V segment lost 3 bases and the J segment 6 bases; nucleotides outside the gene matches: 7. The CDR3 contains 14 residues. The CDR3 sequence: CASSAEGQGGEQYF. CDR3 coding DNA: TGTGCCAGCAGCGCGGAGGGACAGGGAGGCGAGCAGTACTTC.

This CDR3 reads CASRPGRSADTQYF. The CDR3, as DNA: TGTGCCAGCAGACCGGGGCGCTCCGCTGATACGCAGTATTTT. V is TRBV2 and J is TRBJ2-3; D is tentatively TRBD1 or TRBD2 (5 bases each). The CDR3 is 14 residues long. V gave up 6 bases and J gave up 6 bases, with 16 bases separating them. Per the germline V gene, CDR1 is SNHLY and CDR2 is FYNNEI.

The rearrangement joins TRBV6-6 to TRBJ2-3; D is uncertain. This CDR3 spans 15 amino acids. Germline V gene sequence: CDR1 MNHNY, CDR2 SVGAGI (reference sequence). The V gene lost 2 bases and the J gene lost 4 bases, with 13 bases spanning the gap. CDR3 in DNA: TGTGCCAGCAGTTACAACTTCGGCAGCTCAGATACGCAGTATTTT. Translated: CASSYNFGSSDTQYF.

Details on this clone: An end of the junction does not agree with germline; a read error may underlie this. The chain couples TRBV11-3 to TRBJ2-7; no clear D. The CDR3 runs to 12 residues. Per the germline V gene, CDR1 is SGHNT and CDR2 is YENEEA. In DNA, the CDR3 is TGTGCCAGCGGCTTGACCCCCTACGAGCAGTACTTC. Its translation: CASGLTPYEQYF. Combining the CDR3 with reference TRBV11-3 and TRBJ2-7 gives the whole variable domain EAGVVQSPRYKIIEKKQPVAFWCNPISGHNTLYWYLQNLGQGPELLIRYENEEAVDDSQLPKDRFSAERLKGVDSTLKIQPAELGDSAVYLCASGLTPYEQYFGPGTRLTVT.

J is TRBJ1-5 and V is TRBV6-9; no clear D gene. The CDR3 runs 11 residues. Germline values: CDR1 MNHGY, CDR2 SVAAGI. Trimming removed 4 bases at V and 11 bases at J, with 9 bases between. CDR3 loop: CASSFRRAQHF. The CDR3 DNA sequence: TGTGCCAGCAGTTTCCGCCGTGCCCAGCATTTT.

This clone was recorded a few times. This sequence joins TRBV11-2 and TRBJ2-7, with D maybe TRBD2 (7 bases). The length of the CDR3 is 15 residues. Germline-derived CDR1 and CDR2 are SGHAT and FQNNGV. Trimming left V 2 bases short and J 3 bases short, with 14 bases between. The CDR3 reads CASSLRRGHYYEQYF. For the CDR3, the DNA is TGTGCCAGCAGCTTAAGGCGGGGGCACTACTACGAGCAGTACTTC.

V usage is TRBV28 and J usage is TRBJ2-1; possible D gene TRBD2, 5 bases. The CDR3 length is 15 residues. V lost 4 bases to trimming and J lost 0 bases, with 10 bases between them. Germline values: CDR1 MDHEN, CDR2 SYDVKM. CDR3: CASSSERYSYNEQFF. In nucleotides, the CDR3 is TGTGCCAGCAGTTCTGAGCGGTACTCCTACAATGAGCAGTTCTTC.

This clone was seen once. This sequence joins TRBV10-3 and TRBJ2-3; TRBD1 agrees at 9 bases. J lost 6 bases, V lost 2 bases, and 6 bases had no gene match. CDR3 length equals 15 residues. Germline V gene data show CDR1 as ENHRY and CDR2 as SYGVKD. The CDR3 reads CAISETGGEKDTQYF. CDR3 in DNA: TGTGCCATCAGTGAGACAGGGGGCGAAAAGGATACGCAGTATTTT.

This clone was recorded once. This sequence joins TRBV7-6 and TRBJ2-3; D assignment may be TRBD1 or TRBD2 (5 bases each). The CDR3 runs 16 residues. Germline values: CDR1 SGHVS, CDR2 FNYEAQ. Trimming took 5 bases from V and 0 from J, leaving 15 bases between them. The CDR3 sequence: CASSPFPGRSTDTQYF. The CDR3 bases are TGTGCCAGCAGCCCGTTTCCGGGGCGGAGCACAGATACGCAGTATTTT.

CDR3 nucleotide sequence: TGTGCCAGCAGTTTGCTCACCGGGGAGCTGTTTTTT. It encodes CASSLLTGELFF. This chain connects TRBV28 to TRBJ2-2; D gene uncertain. Between the trimmed V and J ends, which lost 3 bases and 4 bases, there was a span of 3 bases. The CDR3 runs 12 residues. Germline CDR1 and CDR2: MDHEN and SYDVKM. Full variable domain (missing parts from reference TRBV28 and TRBJ2-2): DVKVTQSSRYLVKRTGEKVFLECVQDMDHENMFWYRQDPGLGLRLIYFSYDVKMKEKGDIPEGYSVSREKKERFSLILESASTNQTSMYLCASSLLTGELFFGEGSRLTVL.

The chain employs TRBV27 and TRBJ2-3, with D possibly matching TRBD2 (5 bases). This CDR3 is built from 14 residues. Germline loops: CDR1 MNHEY, CDR2 SMNVEV (reference sequence). The V and J ends lost 0 bases and 3 bases respectively, with 7 bases between them. The CDR3 nucleotides are TGTGCCAGCAGTTTATCGAGGGAGACAGATACGCAGTATTTT. This encodes CASSLSRETDTQYF.

The V gene is TRBV28, the J gene TRBJ2-1; TRBD2 agrees at 8 bases. There are 14 residues in the CDR3. Per germline, CDR1 MDHEN and CDR2 SYDVKM. With V trimmed by 2 bases and J by 8 bases, 5 bases remained unmatched. The CDR3 here is CASSLGREDDEQFF. The DNA for the CDR3 is TGTGCCAGCAGTTTAGGGCGGGAGGATGATGAGCAGTTCTTC.

This chain links TRBV7-8 with TRBJ2-3; no firm D call. The CDR3 extends over 15 amino acids. Trimming stripped 1 base from V and 4 bases from J, with 12 bases between. The V gene's germline CDR1 is SGHVS and CDR2 FQNEAQ. The CDR3 spells CASSLGPQNSDTQYF. Written as DNA, the CDR3 is TGTGCCAGCAGCTTAGGACCGCAAAACTCAGATACGCAGTATTTT.

By sample share, this clone is large. Other DNA sequences in the same sample also yield this CDR3. CDR3 region: CASSPGPNYEQYF. The CDR3 nucleotides read TGTGCCAGCAGCCCCGGACCGAACTACGAGCAGTACTTC. The chain couples TRBV7-6 to TRBJ2-7; D unclear. V was pared by 5 bases and J by 3 bases, with 11 bases between. Germline loops: CDR1 SGHVS, CDR2 FNYEAQ. The CDR3 extends over 13 amino acids. Full variable domain (rest looked up from reference TRBV7-6 and TRBJ2-7): GAGVSQSPRYKVTKRGQDVALRCDPISGHVSLYWYRQALGQGPEFLTYFNYEAQQDKSGLPNDRFSAERPEGSISTLTIQRTEQRDSAMYRCASSPGPNYEQYFGPGTRLTVT.

This rearrangement joins TRBV6-6 to TRBJ1-2; TRBD1 matches 9 bases. From germline, CDR1 is MNHNY and CDR2 SVGAGI (reference sequence). The CDR3 has 13 residues. J was trimmed by 7 bases and V by 6 bases; bases with no gene match: 6. The CDR3 nucleotides are TGTGCCAGCAGAGGGACAGGGAGACCTGGCTACACCTTC. Protein product: CASRGTGRPGYTF.

This clone is judged medium-sized. The CDR3 DNA is TGTGCCAGCAACAGCCCGACCGAAAGCTCCTACGAGCAGTACTTC. Protein: CASNSPTESSYEQYF. This sequence joins TRBV28 and TRBJ2-7, with D hard to call. Germline V gene lookup returns CDR1 MDHEN and CDR2 SYDVKM. The CDR3 runs 15 residues. Deletions cut 7 bases from V and 0 bases from J, with 16 bases between. Full variable domain (remainder filled in from reference TRBV28 and TRBJ2-7): DVKVTQSSRYLVKRTGEKVFLECVQDMDHENMFWYRQDPGLGLRLIYFSYDVKMKEKGDIPEGYSVSREKKERFSLILESASTNQTSMYLCASNSPTESSYEQYFGPGTRLTVT.